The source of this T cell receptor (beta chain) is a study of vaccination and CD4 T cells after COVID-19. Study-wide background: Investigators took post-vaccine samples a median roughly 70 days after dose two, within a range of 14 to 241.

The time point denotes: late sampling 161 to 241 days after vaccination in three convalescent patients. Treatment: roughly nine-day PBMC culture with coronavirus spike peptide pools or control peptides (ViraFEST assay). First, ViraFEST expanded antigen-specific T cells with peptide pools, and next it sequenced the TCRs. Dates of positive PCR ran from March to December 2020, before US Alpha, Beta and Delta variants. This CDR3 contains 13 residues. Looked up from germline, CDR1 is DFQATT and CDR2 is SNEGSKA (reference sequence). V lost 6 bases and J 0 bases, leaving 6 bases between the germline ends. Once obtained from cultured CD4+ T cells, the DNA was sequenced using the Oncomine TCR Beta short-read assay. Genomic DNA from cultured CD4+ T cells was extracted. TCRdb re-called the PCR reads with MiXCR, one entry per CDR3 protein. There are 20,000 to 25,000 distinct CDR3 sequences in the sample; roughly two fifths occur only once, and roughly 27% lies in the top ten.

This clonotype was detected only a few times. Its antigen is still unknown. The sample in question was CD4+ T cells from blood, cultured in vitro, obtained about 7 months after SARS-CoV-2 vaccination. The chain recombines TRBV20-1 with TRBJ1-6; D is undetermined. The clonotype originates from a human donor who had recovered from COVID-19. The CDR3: CSARGSYNSPLHF. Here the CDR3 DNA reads TGCAGTGCCCGAGGCTCCTATAATTCACCCCTCCACTTT.